The clone carrying this T cell receptor beta chain turned up a few times. Some clones are missing from TCRdb's copy, which holds only in-frame ones; the method was immunoSEQ multiplex PCR. The data contain 150,000 or so clones, about 89% of them seen just once; the ten biggest clones take up roughly 6.1%. This entry comes from a study of blood T cell repertoires in COVID-19. Study as a whole: Collection of acute and convalescent COVID-19 samples took place in the United States, Italy and Spain.

The CDR3 spans 13 residues. V dropped 0 bases and J dropped 5 bases, with 7 bases sitting between them. The germline gives CDR1 MGHRA, CDR2 YSYEKL. Source material: peripheral blood. The source of this sequence is a man of 80 years or more with acute or convalescent COVID-19. This rearrangement joins TRBV4-1 to TRBJ1-1; no firm D call. The CDR3 reads CASSQEGSTEAFF. Here the CDR3 DNA reads TGCGCCAGCAGCCAAGAAGGGAGTACTGAAGCTTTCTTT.